The rows below give T cell receptor beta chains drawn from one sample of a study of early T cells in non-severe SARS-CoV-2 infection. TCRdb processed the 5' RACE reads anew with MiXCR; each CDR3 protein has one entry. Here the sample spans roughly 99,000 distinct CDR3 sequences, approximately 10% being singletons. Sequencing was done on a sample of whole blood. These receptors were taken from an adult who was a healthcare worker with PCR-confirmed SARS-CoV-2 infection or an uninfected control (not recorded which). CDR3s include the opening cysteine and the closing phenylalanine or tryptophan. A D gene is named only where the DNA matches it firmly. Clone size is stated in some rows and not others, as once, few, many or a class when expanded.

cdr3_nt: TGTGCCAGCATCCTCTTGGGGATTTCGAACACCGGGGAGCTGTTTTTT
cdr3_aa: CASILLGISNTGELFF
clone_size: many
d_call: -
v_call: TRBV7-9
j_call: TRBJ2-2

cdr3_nt: TGCAGTGCTAGAGGACGCTCCAACGAGCAGTACTTC
cdr3_aa: CSARGRSNEQYF
clone_size: -
d_call: -
v_call: TRBV20-1
j_call: TRBJ2-7

cdr3_nt: TGTGCCAGCAGTGGCTCGGGACGAGCAGAGCAGTACTTC
cdr3_aa: CASSGSGRAEQYF
clone_size: few
d_call: -
v_call: TRBV12-3/TRBV12-4
j_call: TRBJ2-7

cdr3_nt: TGTGCCAGCAGCCGCGCAAGGGCAGGGCATGAAAAACTGTTTTTT
cdr3_aa: CASSRARAGHEKLFF
clone_size: few
d_call: -
v_call: TRBV7-9
j_call: TRBJ1-4

cdr3_nt: TGCGCCAGCAGTCAATCGTACAGGGACCCCTACGAGCAGTACTTC
cdr3_aa: CASSQSYRDPYEQYF
clone_size: few
d_call: -
v_call: TRBV23-1
j_call: TRBJ2-7

cdr3_nt: TGTGCCAGCAGTTCACAGGGGTTCGAAGCTTTCTTT
cdr3_aa: CASSSQGFEAFF
clone_size: -
d_call: TRBD1
v_call: TRBV12-3/TRBV12-4
j_call: TRBJ1-1

cdr3_nt: TGTGCCAGCAGCTTTGGCAGGGACAATGAGCAGTTCTTC
cdr3_aa: CASSFGRDNEQFF
clone_size: many
d_call: -
v_call: TRBV7-9
j_call: TRBJ2-1

cdr3_nt: TGTGCCAGCAGCTTTCCGACCACGCAGGGGGGCGGCCAGACTGAAGCTTTCTTT
cdr3_aa: CASSFPTTQGGGQTEAFF
clone_size: many
d_call: TRBD1
v_call: TRBV7-9
j_call: TRBJ1-1

cdr3_nt: TGTGCCAGCAGCCAAGTGGGGGCTTTCACTAATGAGCAGTTCTTC
cdr3_aa: CASSQVGAFTNEQFF
clone_size: many
d_call: -
v_call: TRBV3-1
j_call: TRBJ2-1

cdr3_nt: TGTGCCAGCAGTCGTACCAGCTATAATTCACCCCTCCACTTT
cdr3_aa: CASSRTSYNSPLHF
clone_size: few
d_call: -
v_call: TRBV12-3/TRBV12-4
j_call: TRBJ1-6

cdr3_nt: TGCAGTGTTGGACCGACAGGACATTCACCCCTCCATTTT
cdr3_aa: CSVGPTGHSPLHF
clone_size: -
d_call: -
v_call: TRBV20-1
j_call: TRBJ1-6

cdr3_nt: TGTGCCAGCAGCCCAGGGGGCGGGAGAGTCTATGAGCAGTTCTTC
cdr3_aa: CASSPGGGRVYEQFF
clone_size: many
d_call: -
v_call: TRBV7-3
j_call: TRBJ2-1

cdr3_nt: TGTGCCACCAGTGATTCTAGCGCTCTAAGGGACAATGAGCAGTTCTTC
cdr3_aa: CATSDSSALRDNEQFF
clone_size: -
d_call: -
v_call: TRBV24-1
j_call: TRBJ2-1

cdr3_nt: TGTGCCAGCGACACCCGGACTAGCGGGAGGGACGGCACAGATACGCAGTATTTT
cdr3_aa: CASDTRTSGRDGTDTQYF
clone_size: many
d_call: TRBD2
v_call: TRBV7-9
j_call: TRBJ2-3

cdr3_nt: TGTGCCACGCAATCTGGGGCCAACGTCCTGACTTTC
cdr3_aa: CATQSGANVLTF
clone_size: many
d_call: -
v_call: TRBV3-1
j_call: TRBJ2-6